The 14 T cell receptor beta chains given below trace back to one sample, sequenced in a study of blood T cell repertoires in COVID-19. Here immunoSEQ multiplex PCR was the method, and the copy in TCRdb shows in-frame clones only, minus some. The sample consists of some 120,000 clones, about 85% of them appearing once. The sample was peripheral blood. These receptor sequences come from a man older than 75 with active or convalescent COVID-19.

As DNA, the CDR3 is TGCAGCGGACAGGGGGCGCATGAAAAACTGTTTTTT. Its protein product is CSGQGAHEKLFF. The V and J genes are TRBV29-1 and TRBJ1-4, with TRBD1 identical over 10 bases. V shed 7 bases, J shed 6 bases, and the junction held 2 bases outside the gene matches. The CDR3 loop spans 12 amino acids. Per germline, CDR1 SQVTM and CDR2 ANQGSEA.

The chain is built from TRBV3-1 (or the pseudogene TRBV3-2) and TRBJ2-3; 11 bases are shared with TRBD2. With V trimmed by 1 base and J by 3 bases, 3 bases remained unmatched. The germline V gene has CDR1 LGHDT and CDR2 YNNKEL (reference sequence). The CDR3 has 16 residues. The CDR3 region is CASSQGLAGGTDTQYF. The CDR3 nucleotides are TGTGCCAGCAGCCAAGGTCTAGCGGGGGGTACAGATACGCAGTATTTT.

The chain links TRBV29-1 to TRBJ2-5; 12 nucleotides agree with TRBD1. The CDR3 totals 16 residues. V lost 3 bases to trimming and J lost 4 bases; unmatched junction nucleotides: 9. The germline V gene encodes CDR1 SQVTM and CDR2 ANQGSEA. This chain's CDR3 is CSVDLPGTGGAETQYF. The CDR3 DNA is TGCAGCGTTGATCTCCCCGGGACAGGGGGCGCAGAGACCCAGTACTTC. Full variable domain (outside the CDR3, taken from reference TRBV29-1 and TRBJ2-5): SAVISQKPSRDICQRGTSLTIQCQVDSQVTMMFWYRQQPGQSLTLIATANQGSEATYESGFVIDKFPISRPNLTFSTLTVSNMSPEDSSIYLCSVDLPGTGGAETQYFGPGTRLLVL.

The rearrangement uses TRBV5-1 and TRBJ2-7; perhaps TRBD1 as D (5 bases). Germline CDR1 and CDR2: SGHRS and YFSETQ. V was cut by 0 bases and J by 2 bases, with 9 bases left in between. This CDR3 has 14 amino acids. The CDR3 here is CASSLEQVPYEQYF. CDR3 coding DNA: TGCGCCAGCAGCTTGGAACAGGTACCCTACGAGCAGTACTTC.

The chain recombines TRBV27 with TRBJ1-4, with D tentatively TRBD1 (6 bases). V was cut by 6 bases and J by 1 base, with 9 bases left in between. Germline CDR1 and CDR2: MNHEY and SMNVEV (reference sequence). CDR3 length: 14 residues. CDR3 amino acids: CASRKQGTNEKLFF. The CDR3 region has the DNA TGTGCCAGCAGGAAACAGGGAACTAATGAAAAACTGTTTTTT. Filled out from reference TRBV27 and TRBJ1-4, the complete variable domain reads EAQVTQNPRYLITVTGKKLTVTCSQNMNHEYMSWYRQDPGLGLRQIYYSMNVEVTDKGDVPEGYKVSRKEKRNFPLILESPSPNQTSLYFCASRKQGTNEKLFFGSGTQLSVL.

The chain combines TRBV6-2 or TRBV6-3 with TRBJ1-2; 7 bases map to TRBD1. The CDR3 spans 14 residues. The V segment lost 6 bases and the J segment 4 bases; nucleotides outside the gene matches: 8. Germline lookup yields CDR1 MNHEY and CDR2 SVGEGT. The CDR3 loop reads CASSPGQPPYGYTF. In DNA form, the CDR3 reads TGTGCCAGCAGCCCGGGACAGCCCCCCTATGGCTACACCTTC.

The rearrangement joins TRBV11-2 to TRBJ2-3; the D gene is possibly TRBD1 (6 bases). This CDR3 spans 13 amino acids. Germline CDR1 reads SGHAT; CDR2 reads FQNNGV. Trimming cost V 1 base and J 10 bases, with 12 bases left between them. DNA for the CDR3: TGTGCCAGCAGCTTAGGCAGACAGGCGCCGCAGTATTTT. Its protein product is CASSLGRQAPQYF.

The V gene is TRBV28, the J gene TRBJ1-5; the D is unclear. V was shortened by 5 bases and J by 5 bases, with 13 bases between the two germline ends. Germline V gene data show CDR1 as MDHEN and CDR2 as SYDVKM. The CDR3 extends over 14 amino acids. The CDR3 spells CASSTDEGYQPQHF. The CDR3 DNA reads TGTGCCAGCAGTACCGATGAGGGTTATCAGCCCCAGCATTTT.

The rearrangement links TRBV19 to TRBJ2-2; 10 nucleotides agree with TRBD2. Germline CDR1 reads LNHDA; CDR2 reads SQIVND (reference sequence). The CDR3 extends over 15 amino acids. Trimming at V came to 4 bases and at J to 3 bases, leaving 2 bases not matched to a gene. The CDR3 nucleotides are TGTGCCAGTAGTAAGCTAGCGGGGGACACCGGGGAGCTGTTTTTT. Translated, it gives CASSKLAGDTGELFF.

V and J are TRBV2 and TRBJ2-3, with unresolved D. CDR3 length: 11 amino acids. Per the germline V gene, CDR1 is SNHLY and CDR2 is FYNNEI. V lost 8 bases and J 3 bases, leaving 6 bases between the germline ends. The CDR3 reads CASRWTDTQYF. As DNA, the CDR3 is TGTGCCAGCCGGTGGACAGATACGCAGTATTTT.

J is TRBJ2-1 and V is TRBV6-5, with D possibly being TRBD2 (5 bases). Germline assignment: CDR1 MNHEY and CDR2 SVGAGI. The ends were cut back, 6 bases at V and 4 bases at J, with 13 bases in the middle. CDR3 length: 14 amino acids. The CDR3 nucleotides are TGTGCCAGCAGAACTAGTGGTGATTACAATGAGCAGTTCTTC. Translated: CASRTSGDYNEQFF.

Note on this clone: This CDR3 is also generated by other DNA sequences in the sample. The chain links TRBV7-2 to TRBJ2-7, with D unclear. The CDR3 runs 11 residues. V was trimmed by 5 bases and J by 1 base, leaving 3 bases between them. Germline V lookup: CDR1 SGHTA, CDR2 FQGNSA. In DNA form, the CDR3 reads TGTGCCAGCAGCCGTTCCTACGAGCAGTACTTC. Translating it yields CASSRSYEQYF.

The chain recombines TRBV19 with TRBJ1-3; D remains ambiguous. In germline, CDR1 is LNHDA, CDR2 SQIVND (reference sequence). This CDR3 is 14 amino acids long. V was pared by 5 bases and J by 0 bases, with 8 bases between. The CDR3: CASSFGSSGNTIYF. The DNA for the CDR3 is TGTGCCAGTAGTTTTGGCTCCTCTGGAAACACCATATATTTT.

This clone was seen more than once but under ten times. This chain connects TRBV6-5 to TRBJ1-5, with D uncertain. The V end lost 0 bases, the J end lost 6 bases, and 12 bases lay between the germline ends. This CDR3 comprises 15 residues. Germline CDR1 MNHEY, CDR2 SVGAGI. CDR3 DNA sequence: TGTGCCAGCAGTTACTCGATGGAGGTCGGTCAGCCCCAGCATTTT. It is translated as CASSYSMEVGQPQHF.